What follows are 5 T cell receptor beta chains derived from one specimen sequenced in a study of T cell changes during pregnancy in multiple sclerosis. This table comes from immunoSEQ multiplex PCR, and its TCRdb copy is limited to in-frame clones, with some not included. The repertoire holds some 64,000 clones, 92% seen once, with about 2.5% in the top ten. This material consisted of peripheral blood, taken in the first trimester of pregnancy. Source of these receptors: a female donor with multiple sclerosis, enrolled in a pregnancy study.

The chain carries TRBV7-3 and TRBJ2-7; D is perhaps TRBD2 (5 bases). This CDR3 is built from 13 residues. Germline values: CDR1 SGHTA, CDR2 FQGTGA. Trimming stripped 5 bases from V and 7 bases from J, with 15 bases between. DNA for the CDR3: TGTGCCAGCAGCCCCAGTAGCGCTGGAGAGCAGTACTTC. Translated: CASSPSSAGEQYF.

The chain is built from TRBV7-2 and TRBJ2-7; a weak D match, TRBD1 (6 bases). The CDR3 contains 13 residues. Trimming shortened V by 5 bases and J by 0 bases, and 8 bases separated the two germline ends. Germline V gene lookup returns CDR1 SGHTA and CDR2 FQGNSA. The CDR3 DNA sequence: TGTGCCAGCAGCCGAGGGGGCTCCTACGAGCAGTACTTC. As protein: CASSRGGSYEQYF.

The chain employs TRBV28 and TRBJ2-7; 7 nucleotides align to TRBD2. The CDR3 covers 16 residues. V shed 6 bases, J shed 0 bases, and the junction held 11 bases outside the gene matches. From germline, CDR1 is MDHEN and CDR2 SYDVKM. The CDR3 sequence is CASSYRLTSDSYEQYF. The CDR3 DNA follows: TGTGCCAGCAGCTACAGGCTAACTAGCGACTCCTACGAGCAGTACTTC.

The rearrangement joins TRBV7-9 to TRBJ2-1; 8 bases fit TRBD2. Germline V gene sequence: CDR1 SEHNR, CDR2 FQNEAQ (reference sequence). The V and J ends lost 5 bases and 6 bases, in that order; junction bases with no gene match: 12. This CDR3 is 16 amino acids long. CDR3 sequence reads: CASSQRAGEAGNEQFF. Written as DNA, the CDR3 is TGTGCCAGCAGCCAGAGAGCGGGAGAAGCAGGCAATGAGCAGTTCTTC.

For the CDR3, the DNA is TGTGCCAGTAGTAGGGGACAGGGGAGCAATCAGCCCCAGCATTTT. It is translated as CASSRGQGSNQPQHF. The chain carries TRBV19 and TRBJ1-5, with TRBD1 matching over 10 bases. J was trimmed by 1 base and V by 4 bases; bases with no gene match: 1. CDR1 is LNHDA, CDR2 SQIVND, per germline (reference sequence). The CDR3 runs to 15 residues. Drawing the rest from reference TRBV19 and TRBJ1-5, the complete variable domain is DGGITQSPKYLFRKEGQNVTLSCEQNLNHDAMYWYRQDPGQGLRLIYYSQIVNDFQKGDIAEGYSVSREKKESFPLTVTSAQKNPTAFYLCASSRGQGSNQPQHFGDGTRLSIL.